What follows is one T cell receptor (beta chain) and its context. Its antigen is currently unknown. Healthy donors of bone marrow made up the group. These data originate in a study of cytomegalovirus exposure and HLA in healthy donors. Findings and caveats of the study: Indistinguishable V segments such as TRBV6-2 and TRBV6-3 were excluded. Several of the most significant clusters appeared linked to common viral pathogens, based on a later analysis.

The CDR3 extends over 16 amino acids. Germline CDR1 reads GTSNPN; CDR2 reads SVGIG (reference sequence). The junction had 13 bases not matched to a gene; V was cut back by 0 bases and J by 6 bases. The primer mix had 60 Vbeta and 13 Jbeta primers. Authors' analysis steps: An analysis performed later counted 81 million or so unique TCR beta chains (around 11 million of them shared). Clones were read by immunoSEQ multiplex PCR, and TCRdb kept only the in-frame ones, dropping some. V, J and clone size reflect that table, while D and trimming were determined from the DNA. The sample includes about 150,000 clones, more than 70% of them seen just once.

The sequencing input was PBMCs. The clonotype originates from a male donor in good health and CMV-seronegative. This chain uses TRBV30 with TRBJ2-7; 8 bases line up with TRBD1. The CDR3 spells CAWSVHRQGKEGEQYF. For the CDR3, the DNA is TGTGCCTGGAGTGTACACCGACAGGGGAAAGAGGGCGAGCAGTACTTC.